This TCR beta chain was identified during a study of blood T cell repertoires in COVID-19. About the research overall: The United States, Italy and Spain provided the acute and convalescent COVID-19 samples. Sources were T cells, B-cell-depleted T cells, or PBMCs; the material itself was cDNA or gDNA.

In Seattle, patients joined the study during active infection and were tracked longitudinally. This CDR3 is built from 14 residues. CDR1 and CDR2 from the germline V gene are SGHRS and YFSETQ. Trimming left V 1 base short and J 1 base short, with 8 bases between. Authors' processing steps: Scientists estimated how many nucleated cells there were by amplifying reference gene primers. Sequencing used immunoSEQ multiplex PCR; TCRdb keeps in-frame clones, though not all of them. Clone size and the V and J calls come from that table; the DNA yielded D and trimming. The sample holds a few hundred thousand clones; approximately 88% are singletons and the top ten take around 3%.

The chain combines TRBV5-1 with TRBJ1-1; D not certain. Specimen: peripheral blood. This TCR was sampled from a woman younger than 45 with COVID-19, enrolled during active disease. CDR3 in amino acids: CASSLNSKNTEAFF. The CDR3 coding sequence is TGCGCCAGCAGCTTGAACAGTAAGAACACTGAAGCTTTCTTT.